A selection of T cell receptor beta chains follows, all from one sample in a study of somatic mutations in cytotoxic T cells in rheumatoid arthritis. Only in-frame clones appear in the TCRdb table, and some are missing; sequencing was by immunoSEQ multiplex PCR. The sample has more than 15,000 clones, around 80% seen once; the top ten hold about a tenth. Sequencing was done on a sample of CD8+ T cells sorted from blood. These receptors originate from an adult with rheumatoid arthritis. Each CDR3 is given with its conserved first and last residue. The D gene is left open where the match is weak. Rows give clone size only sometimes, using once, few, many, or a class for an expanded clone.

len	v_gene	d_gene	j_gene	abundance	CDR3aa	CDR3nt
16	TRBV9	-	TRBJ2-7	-	CASSVGQGYVAGEQYF	TGTGCCAGCAGCGTAGGTCAGGGCTACGTCGCTGGCGAGCAGTACTTC
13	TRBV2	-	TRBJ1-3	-	CASAAGRRDTIYF	TGTGCCAGCGCGGCGGGCCGCAGGGACACCATATATTTT
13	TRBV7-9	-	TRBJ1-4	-	CAGSLSDAEKLFF	TGTGCCGGCAGCTTAAGCGACGCTGAAAAACTGTTTTTT
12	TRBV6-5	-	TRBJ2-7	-	CASSPSRTEQYF	TGTGCCAGCAGTCCCTCAAGGACCGAGCAGTACTTC
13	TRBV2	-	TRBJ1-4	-	CASHSGENEKLFF	TGTGCCAGTCACAGCGGAGAAAATGAAAAACTGTTTTTT
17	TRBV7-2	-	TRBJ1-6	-	CASSLPAEGFRNSPLHF	TGTGCCAGCAGCTTACCTGCAGAGGGTTTCCGTAATTCACCCCTCCACTTT
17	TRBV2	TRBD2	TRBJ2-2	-	CASSERLAGVTTGELFF	TGTGCCAGCAGTGAGAGGCTAGCGGGGGTGACCACCGGGGAGCTGTTTTTT
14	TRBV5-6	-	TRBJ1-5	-	CASSLGSGNQPQHF	TGTGCCAGCAGCTTGGGATCCGGGAATCAGCCCCAGCATTTT
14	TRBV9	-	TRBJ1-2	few	CASSVAGTEYGYTF	TGTGCCAGCAGCGTAGCTGGGACCGAGTATGGCTACACCTTC
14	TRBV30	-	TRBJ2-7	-	CAWALQGPRDEQYF	TGTGCCTGGGCCCTCCAGGGGCCCCGGGACGAGCAGTACTTC
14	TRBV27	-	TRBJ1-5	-	CASSPQQGGQPQHF	TGTGCCAGCAGTCCCCAACAGGGTGGTCAGCCCCAGCATTTT
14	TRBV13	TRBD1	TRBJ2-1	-	CASSLRTGGSEQFF	TGTGCCAGCAGCCTACGGACAGGGGGCAGTGAGCAGTTCTTC
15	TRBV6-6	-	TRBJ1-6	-	CASRRIQDAVLALHF	TGTGCCAGCAGGCGTATCCAGGACGCCGTTTTGGCCCTCCACTTT
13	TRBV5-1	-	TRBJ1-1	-	CALARVPNTEAFF	TGCGCCCTCGCACGGGTGCCGAACACTGAAGCTTTCTTT
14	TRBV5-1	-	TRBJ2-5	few	CASSLTGLKETQYF	TGCGCCAGCAGCTTAACAGGGCTCAAAGAGACCCAGTACTTC
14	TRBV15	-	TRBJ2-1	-	CATSVQGRPHEQFF	TGTGCCACCAGCGTTCAGGGTCGTCCCCATGAGCAGTTCTTC
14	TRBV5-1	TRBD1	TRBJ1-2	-	CASSPGQGNYGYTF	TGCGCCAGCAGCCCTGGACAGGGGAACTATGGCTACACCTTC
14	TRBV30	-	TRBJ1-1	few	CAWSVHGSKAEAFF	TGTGCCTGGAGTGTACACGGGTCGAAGGCTGAAGCTTTCTTT
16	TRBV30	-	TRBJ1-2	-	CAWRIVTRITKDGYTF	TGTGCCTGGAGAATAGTTACTCGGATTACAAAGGATGGCTACACCTTC
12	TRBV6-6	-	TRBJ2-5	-	CASSYSLETQYF	TGTGCCAGCAGTTACTCATTGGAGACCCAGTACTTC
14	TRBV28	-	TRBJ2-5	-	CASSVSGGEETQYF	TGTGCCAGCAGTGTTAGCGGCGGTGAGGAGACCCAGTACTTC
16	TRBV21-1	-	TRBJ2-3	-	CASSKAAKAGADTQYF	TGTGCCAGCAGCAAAGCGGCCAAAGCGGGGGCAGATACGCAGTATTTT
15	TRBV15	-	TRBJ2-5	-	CATSRGRGPQETQYF	TGTGCCACCAGCAGAGGTCGGGGTCCCCAAGAGACCCAGTACTTC
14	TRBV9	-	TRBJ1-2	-	CASSGSTGSYGYTF	TGTGCCAGCAGCGGAAGCACAGGGTCCTATGGCTACACCTTC
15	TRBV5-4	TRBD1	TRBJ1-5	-	CASSLDRGAHQPQHF	TGTGCCAGCAGCTTAGACAGGGGTGCACATCAGCCCCAGCATTTT
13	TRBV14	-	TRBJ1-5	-	CASSRVGNQPQHF	TGTGCCAGCAGCCGGGTCGGGAATCAGCCCCAGCATTTT